Reported below is one T cell receptor (beta chain). Antigen: not known. The data were taken from a study of vaccination and CD4 T cells after COVID-19. Study summary: Convalescent patients gave post-COVID blood a median approximately 100 days post-diagnosis, range 35 to 161.

The CDR3 has 15 residues. Germline values: CDR1 SNHLY, CDR2 FYNNEI. V lost 1 base to trimming and J lost 4 bases, with 13 bases between them. Treatment described: roughly nine-day PBMC culture with coronavirus spike peptide pools or control peptides (ViraFEST assay). The Oncomine TCR Beta short-read assay was what sequenced the DNA obtained from cultured CD4+ T cells. TCRdb itself ran the PCR reads through MiXCR, one entry per CDR3 protein. The repertoire holds several thousand distinct CDR3 sequences, with roughly a fifth as singletons. General study points: Early post-infection timepoints were missing, and relatively few convalescent patients were studied.

The chain has TRBV2 and TRBJ1-2; tentatively, D is TRBD1 (6 bases). The origin of this receptor is a human donor who had recovered from COVID-19. The input for sequencing was CD4+ T cells from blood, cultured in vitro, taken after SARS-CoV-2 vaccination. The CDR3, as DNA: TGTGCCAGCAGTGAAGGCGGACAGCTTTTCTATGGCTACACCTTC. Translation: CASSEGGQLFYGYTF.